The source of this TCR beta chain is a study of blood T cell repertoires in COVID-19. In the study overall: Samples came from the United States, Italy and Spain, spanning acute and convalescent COVID-19. T cells, B-cell-depleted T cells, or PBMCs supplied cDNA or gDNA.

Profiling relied on immunoSEQ multiplex PCR, and the TCRdb table lists in-frame clones only, not all of them. The table has over 140,000 clones, more than 60% seen once. CDR1 LGHNA and CDR2 YSLEER come from the germline V gene. V lost 1 base and J 5 bases, leaving 20 bases between the germline ends. CDR3 size: 17 residues. The clonotype comes from a woman in her forties or fifties with active or convalescent COVID-19. The source material was peripheral blood. This chain links TRBV4-3 with TRBJ1-2; maybe TRBD1 (5 bases). CDR3 amino acids: CASSQARVLGGAYGYTF. DNA for the CDR3: TGCGCCAGCAGCCAAGCGCGGGTCCTCGGAGGGGCGTATGGCTACACCTTC.